Below, 24 T cell receptor beta chains from the same sample are listed, as sequenced in a study of blood T cell repertoires in COVID-19 (dated by TCRdb to about 2020). The library was built by means of the immunoSEQ multiplex PCR assay. The table was pulled from immuneACCESS by TCRdb, which kept in-frame rearrangements only. Such tables lose some clones; where checked, under half of the loss comes from unresolved V genes, and the rest has no known cause. The sample table shows some 350,000 clones, and 89% are seen once. Of the sample, around 3% falls within the top ten clones. Sequenced input: peripheral blood. The receptors were gathered from a woman in her twenties or thirties with COVID-19, enrolled during active disease.

This CDR3 is CASSLYGQGDPNTEAFF. In DNA form, the CDR3 reads TGTGCCAGCAGTTTATATGGACAGGGGGATCCAAACACTGAAGCTTTCTTT. This rearrangement joins TRBV27 to TRBJ1-1, with 10 positions matching TRBD1. V shed 1 base and J 2 bases; nucleotides not matched to a gene: 7. This CDR3 contains 17 residues. Germline lookup yields CDR1 MNHEY and CDR2 SMNVEV (reference sequence).

V usage is TRBV27 and J usage is TRBJ2-3, with 11 bases aligning to TRBD2. V dropped 7 bases and J dropped 2; count of bases not matched to a gene: 5. This CDR3 is built from 15 residues. Germline-derived CDR1 and CDR2 are MNHEY and SMNVEV (reference sequence). The CDR3 region has the DNA TGTGCCAGCACCCCGGGACTAGCGGTCACAGATACGCAGTATTTT. Its protein product is CASTPGLAVTDTQYF.

V gene TRBV5-1 combines with J gene TRBJ2-3; D is unclear. CDR3 length equals 14 residues. CDR1 and CDR2 from the germline V gene are SGHRS and YFSETQ. Trimming stripped 6 bases from V and 4 bases from J, with 15 bases between. The CDR3 sequence: CASNYGSGADTQYF. CDR3 nucleotide sequence: TGCGCCAGCAACTACGGTTCGGGTGCAGATACGCAGTATTTT.

The chain combines TRBV4-3 with TRBJ1-1, with D perhaps TRBD1 (6 bases). Trimming stripped 5 bases from V and 5 bases from J, with 15 bases between. The length of the CDR3 is 14 residues. CDR1 and CDR2 from the germline V gene are LGHNA and YSLEER. The CDR3 DNA reads as TGCGCCAGCAGCGCACAGGGTATGGGGACTGAAGCTTTCTTT. Protein product: CASSAQGMGTEAFF.

The chain combines TRBV2 with TRBJ1-1; a weak D match, TRBD1 (5 bases). Trimming removed 8 bases from V and 1 base from J, with 8 bases in between. Germline loops: CDR1 SNHLY, CDR2 FYNNEI. The CDR3 contains 12 residues. The CDR3 nucleotides are TGTGCCAGCCGGGGGGGGAACACTGAAGCTTTCTTT. This encodes CASRGGNTEAFF.

The CDR3 reads CATSREDRGEGEQFF. In nucleotides, the CDR3 is TGTGCCACCAGCAGGGAGGACAGGGGAGAGGGTGAGCAGTTCTTC. The chain links TRBV15 to TRBJ2-1, with 9 bases that match TRBD1. The CDR3 sequence is 15 residues long. Trimming at V came to 3 bases and at J to 9 bases, leaving 9 bases not matched to a gene. In germline, CDR1 is LNHNV, CDR2 YYDKDF (reference sequence).

CDR3 in amino acids: CASSPPGGTPRNYGYTF. The CDR3 DNA reads TGTGCCAGTAGTCCCCCGGGCGGGACGCCGAGAAACTATGGCTACACCTTC. The chain links TRBV19 to TRBJ1-2, with TRBD1 as a possible D gene (5 bases). Trimming pared 5 bases from V and 2 bases from J, leaving 21 bases between. CDR3 length: 17 residues. CDR1 and CDR2 from the germline V gene are LNHDA and SQIVND (reference sequence).

With respect to this clone: Within the sample, other DNA sequences also encode this same CDR3. The chain combines TRBV7-9 with TRBJ1-4, with D perhaps matching TRBD1 (5 bases). The CDR3 loop spans 11 amino acids. CDR1 and CDR2 (germline): SEHNR, FQNEAQ (reference sequence). V lost 5 bases and J lost 8, with 6 bases in between. CDR3 sequence: CASSRGEKLFF. As DNA, the CDR3 is TGTGCCAGCAGCCGGGGGGAAAAACTGTTTTTT. Looking up the rest from reference TRBV7-9 and TRBJ1-4 gives the full variable domain: DTGVSQNPRHKITKRGQNVTFRCDPISEHNRLYWYRQTLGQGPEFLTYFQNEAQLEKSRLLSDRFSAERPKGSFSTLEIQRTEQGDSAMYLCASSRGEKLFFGSGTQLSVL.

The chain links TRBV2 to TRBJ2-5; 8 bases fit TRBD1. J gave up 3 bases and V 6 bases, and 3 bases lay outside the gene matches. The CDR3 length is 13 residues. The germline V gene has CDR1 SNHLY and CDR2 FYNNEI. DNA of the CDR3: TGTGCCAGCAGAGGGACAGGAGAAGAGACCCAGTACTTC. This sequence encodes CASRGTGEETQYF.

V gene TRBV7-9 combines with J gene TRBJ2-5, with no clear D. V lost 0 bases and J 5 bases, leaving 10 bases between the germline ends. This CDR3 contains 14 residues. The germline V gene encodes CDR1 SEHNR and CDR2 FQNEAQ (reference sequence). The CDR3 nucleotides read TGTGCCAGCAGCTTAGCGGGCAGGCTGGAGACCCAGTACTTC. Translation: CASSLAGRLETQYF. The full variable domain, its missing parts supplied by reference TRBV7-9 and TRBJ2-5, is DTGVSQNPRHKITKRGQNVTFRCDPISEHNRLYWYRQTLGQGPEFLTYFQNEAQLEKSRLLSDRFSAERPKGSFSTLEIQRTEQGDSAMYLCASSLAGRLETQYFGPGTRLLVL.

The chain uses TRBV2 and TRBJ1-2, with D possibly being TRBD1 (5 bases). The CDR3 consists of 16 residues. Trimming left V 0 bases short and J 7 bases short, with 18 bases between. The germline V gene encodes CDR1 SNHLY and CDR2 FYNNEI. CDR3 residues: CASSEARTQLLGGYTF. CDR3 DNA sequence: TGTGCCAGCAGTGAAGCGAGGACACAGCTATTGGGTGGCTACACCTTC.

The chain has TRBV7-2 and TRBJ1-2; no firm D call. CDR3 size: 11 residues. Germline V CDR1 and CDR2: SGHTA, FQGNSA. Trimming stripped 5 bases from V and 7 bases from J, with 8 bases between. The CDR3 protein is CASSRPGGYTF. In DNA, the CDR3 is TGTGCCAGCAGCCGGCCGGGTGGCTACACCTTC.

The genes are TRBV9 and TRBJ2-1, with 8 nucleotides matching TRBD2. This CDR3 spans 13 amino acids. With 2 bases clipped from V and 8 bases from J, the junction kept 3 bases outside the gene matches. Germline values: CDR1 SGDLS, CDR2 YYNGEE. CDR3 sequence reads: CASSVRGVDEQFF. The CDR3 coding sequence is TGTGCCAGCAGCGTGCGGGGGGTCGATGAGCAGTTCTTC.

The V and J genes are TRBV5-1 and TRBJ1-1, with D possibly being TRBD1 (5 bases). The length of the CDR3 is 15 residues. CDR1 and CDR2 (germline): SGHRS, YFSETQ. Trimming took 2 bases from V and 6 from J, leaving 17 bases between them. This chain's CDR3 is CASSFRPGEHSEAFF. For the CDR3, the DNA is TGCGCCAGCAGCTTTCGTCCGGGGGAACATTCTGAAGCTTTCTTT.

This chain uses TRBV11-2 with TRBJ2-5, with 7 bases that match TRBD2. CDR1 and CDR2 (germline): SGHAT, FQNNGV. Trimming took 4 bases from V and 5 from J; bases not matched to a gene: 7. CDR3 length: 14 residues. The CDR3 region is CASSSGTTEETQYF. CDR3 DNA: TGTGCCAGCAGCTCAGGGACTACCGAGGAGACCCAGTACTTC.

In this sample, this clone turned up once. The genes are TRBV6-2 or TRBV6-3 and TRBJ2-1, with 9 bases that match TRBD2. With 0 bases clipped from V and 8 bases from J, the junction kept 20 bases outside the gene matches. Germline assignment: CDR1 MNHEY and CDR2 SVGEGT. The CDR3 spans 20 residues. The CDR3 bases are TGTGCCAGCAGTTACTCCGGGCGACTTAGCGGGAGTCAGAAGGTCGATGAGCAGTTCTTC. Amino acid sequence: CASSYSGRLSGSQKVDEQFF.

The rearrangement joins TRBV7-6 to TRBJ2-7, with TRBD2 identical over 7 bases. CDR1 and CDR2 from the germline V gene are SGHVS and FNYEAQ. The J segment lost 3 bases and the V segment lost 2 bases, leaving 7 bases of the junction unmatched. The CDR3 spans 15 residues. The CDR3: CASSLSGLADYEQYF. DNA of the CDR3: TGTGCCAGCAGCTTATCGGGGCTAGCGGACTACGAGCAGTACTTC.

This chain uses TRBV5-1 with TRBJ2-7, with TRBD2 identical over 11 bases. With 4 bases clipped from V and 2 bases from J, the junction kept 5 bases outside the gene matches. The CDR3 contains 15 residues. Germline V gene sequence: CDR1 SGHRS, CDR2 YFSETQ. The CDR3 protein is CASSRLAGNTYEQYF. The CDR3 coding sequence is TGCGCCAGCAGCCGACTAGCGGGGAATACCTACGAGCAGTACTTC.

This clone was seen a single time. The rearrangement links TRBV5-6 to TRBJ1-1; D ambiguous. The V end was cut by 0 bases, the J end by 1 base, with 7 bases between. The CDR3 length is 14 residues. CDR1 is SGHDT, CDR2 YYEEEE, per germline. CDR3 sequence: CASSLEPGNTEAFF. The CDR3 region has the DNA TGTGCCAGCAGCTTGGAGCCGGGGAACACTGAAGCTTTCTTT. Filled out from reference TRBV5-6 and TRBJ1-1, the complete variable domain reads DAGVTQSPTHLIKTRGQQVTLRCSPKSGHDTVSWYQQALGQGPQFIFQYYEEEERQRGNFPDRFSGHQFPNYSSELNVNALLLGDSALYLCASSLEPGNTEAFFGQGTRLTVV.

The chain couples TRBV7-2 to TRBJ1-2; D is unclear. V shed 5 bases and J shed 2 bases, with 12 bases lying between them. Germline values: CDR1 SGHTA, CDR2 FQGNSA. This CDR3 region has 14 residues. CDR3 coding DNA: TGTGCCAGCAGCCCCTTCGTTATCAACTATGGCTACACCTTC. Translating gives CASSPFVINYGYTF. The entire variable domain, with the rest obtained from reference TRBV7-2 and TRBJ1-2, is as follows: GAGVSQSPSNKVTEKGKDVELRCDPISGHTALYWYRQSLGQGLEFLIYFQGNSAPDKSGLPSDRFSAERTGGSVSTLTIQRTQQEDSAVYLCASSPFVINYGYTFGSGTRLTVV.

This clone was picked up a small number of times. The V and J genes are TRBV4-3 and TRBJ1-3, with unresolved D. Germline assignment: CDR1 LGHNA and CDR2 YSLEER. The germline V and J ends were trimmed by 1 base and 0 bases, with 7 bases remaining between them. There are 15 residues in the CDR3. CDR3 coding DNA: TGCGCCAGCAGCCAAGGGGCAAACTCTGGAAACACCATATATTTT. Translation gives CASSQGANSGNTIYF.

V usage is TRBV5-1 and J usage is TRBJ1-4; no clear D. CDR1 and CDR2 from the germline V gene are SGHRS and YFSETQ. The CDR3 sequence is 14 residues long. V lost 0 bases and J lost 3, with 6 bases in between. For the CDR3, the DNA is TGCGCCAGCAGCTTGGGAACGGCTAATGAAAAACTGTTTTTT. This gives the protein CASSLGTANEKLFF.

This clone came up once. V and J are TRBV6-6 and TRBJ2-7, with TRBD2 matching 8 bases. Germline V lookup: CDR1 MNHNY, CDR2 SVGAGI (reference sequence). Trimming at V came to 8 bases and at J to 7 bases, leaving 10 bases not matched to a gene. This CDR3 is built from 13 residues. Here the CDR3 reads CASFPGGPGEQYV. The DNA of the CDR3 is TGTGCCAGCTTCCCGGGAGGGCCGGGTGAGCAGTACGTC.

V is TRBV28 and J is TRBJ2-1; 10 nucleotides match TRBD2. The CDR3 is 15 residues long. Per the germline V gene, CDR1 is MDHEN and CDR2 is SYDVKM. V shed 6 bases, J shed 5 bases, and the junction held 7 bases outside the gene matches. The CDR3 DNA reads as TGTGCCAGCAGCCCTAGCGGGAGAGGTAACAATGAGCAGTTCTTC. Residues: CASSPSGRGNNEQFF.